The source of this TCR beta chain is a study of naive and memory T cell subsets. An equimolar mix of two oligonucleotides served as the beta constant-region primer for TRBC1 and TRBC2. Ligated cDNA was amplified by four rounds of PCR with nested alpha and beta constant-region primers and SP2. TCRdb called the UMI-ligation and nested PCR reads again in MiXCR, with one record for every CDR3 protein. The table lists approximately 150,000 distinct CDR3 sequences, under 25% of them singletons. Concerning this clonotype: Its matching antigen is unknown.

General study points: Possibly reflecting memory cells re-expressing CD45RA, a few larger clonotypes occurred in naive repertoires, especially CD8.

Sequencing used naive CD4+ T cells from blood. This receptor was identified in a human donor in good health.

CDR3 nucleotide sequence: TGTGCCAGCTCACGGACAGTGGACACTGAAGCTTTCTTT. This gives the protein CASSRTVDTEAFF. This chain joins TRBV18 and TRBJ1-1; D possibly corresponds to TRBD1 (6 bases). Germline CDR1 and CDR2: KGHSH and LQKENI. The CDR3 covers 13 residues. V dropped 4 bases and J dropped 3 bases, with 9 bases sitting between them. Drawing the rest from reference TRBV18 and TRBJ1-1, the complete variable domain is NAGVMQNPRHLVRRRGQEARLRCSPMKGHSHVYWYRQLPEEGLKFMVYLQKENIIDESGMPKERFSAEFPKEGPSILRIQQVVRGDSAAYFCASSRTVDTEAFFGQGTRLTVV.